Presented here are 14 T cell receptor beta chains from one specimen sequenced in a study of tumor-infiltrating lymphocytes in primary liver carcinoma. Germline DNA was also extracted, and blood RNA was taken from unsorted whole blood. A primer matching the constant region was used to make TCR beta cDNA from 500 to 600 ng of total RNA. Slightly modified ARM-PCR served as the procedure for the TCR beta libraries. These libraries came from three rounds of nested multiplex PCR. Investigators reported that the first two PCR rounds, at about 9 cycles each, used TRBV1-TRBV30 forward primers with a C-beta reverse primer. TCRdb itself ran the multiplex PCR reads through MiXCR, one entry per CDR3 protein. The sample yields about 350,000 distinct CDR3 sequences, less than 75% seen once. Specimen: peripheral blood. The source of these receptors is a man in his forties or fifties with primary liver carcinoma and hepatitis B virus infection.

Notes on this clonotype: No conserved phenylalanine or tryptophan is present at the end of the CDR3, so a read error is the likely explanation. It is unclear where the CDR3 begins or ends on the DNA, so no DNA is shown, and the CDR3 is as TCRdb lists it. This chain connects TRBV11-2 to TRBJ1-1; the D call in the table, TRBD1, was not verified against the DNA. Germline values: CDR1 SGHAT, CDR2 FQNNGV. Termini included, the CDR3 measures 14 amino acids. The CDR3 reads CASSKGQPGTEALL.

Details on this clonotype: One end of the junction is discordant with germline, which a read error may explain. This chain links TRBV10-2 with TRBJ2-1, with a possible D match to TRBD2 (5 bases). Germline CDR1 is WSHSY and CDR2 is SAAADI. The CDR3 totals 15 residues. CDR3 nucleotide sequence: TGCGCCAGCAGGCTAGCTGTAAGCTCCTACAGTGAGCAGTTCTTC. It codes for CASRLAVSSYSEQFF.

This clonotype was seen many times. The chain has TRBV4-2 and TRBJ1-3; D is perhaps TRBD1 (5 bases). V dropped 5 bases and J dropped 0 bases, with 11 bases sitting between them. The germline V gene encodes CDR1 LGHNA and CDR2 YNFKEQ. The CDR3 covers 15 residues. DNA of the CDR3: TGTGCCAGCAGCGCCCAGACAGTCTCTGGAAACACCATATATTTT. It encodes CASSAQTVSGNTIYF.

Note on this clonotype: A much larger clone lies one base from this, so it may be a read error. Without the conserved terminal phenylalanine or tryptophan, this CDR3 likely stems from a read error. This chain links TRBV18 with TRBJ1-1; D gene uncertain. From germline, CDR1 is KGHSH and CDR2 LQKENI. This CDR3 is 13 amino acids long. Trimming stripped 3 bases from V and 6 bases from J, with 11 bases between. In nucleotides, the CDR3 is TGTGCCAGCTCACCCTTACCAGGCCCTGAAGCTTTCTCT. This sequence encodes CASSPLPGPEAFS.

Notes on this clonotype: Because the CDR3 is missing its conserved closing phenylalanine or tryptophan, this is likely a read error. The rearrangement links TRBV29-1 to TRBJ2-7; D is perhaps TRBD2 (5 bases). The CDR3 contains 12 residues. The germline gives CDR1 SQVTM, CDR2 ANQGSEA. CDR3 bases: TGCAGTGCGGGTTCGGGCTCCTACGAGCAGTACTCC. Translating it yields CSAGSGSYEQYS.

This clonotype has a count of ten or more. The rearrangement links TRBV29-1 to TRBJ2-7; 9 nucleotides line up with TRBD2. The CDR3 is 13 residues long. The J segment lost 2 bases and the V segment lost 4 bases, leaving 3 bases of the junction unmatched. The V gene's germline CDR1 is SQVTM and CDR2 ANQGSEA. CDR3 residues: CSVVASGAYEQYF. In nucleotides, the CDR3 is TGCAGCGTTGTAGCTAGCGGGGCCTACGAGCAGTACTTC.

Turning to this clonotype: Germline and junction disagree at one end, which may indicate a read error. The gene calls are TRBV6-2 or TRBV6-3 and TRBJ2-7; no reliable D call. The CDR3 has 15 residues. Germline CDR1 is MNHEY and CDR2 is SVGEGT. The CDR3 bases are TGTGCCAGCAGTTACGGCGATAGGGCCTCCCACGAGCAGTACTTC. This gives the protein CASSYGDRASHEQYF.

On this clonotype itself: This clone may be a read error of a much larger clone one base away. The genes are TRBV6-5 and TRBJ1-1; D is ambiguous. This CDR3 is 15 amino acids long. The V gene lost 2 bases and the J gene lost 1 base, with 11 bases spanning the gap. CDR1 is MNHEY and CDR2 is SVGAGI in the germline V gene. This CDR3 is CASSYPRPQNTEAFF. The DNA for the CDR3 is TGTGCCAGCAGTTACCCGAGGCCACAGAACACTGAAGCTTTCTTT.

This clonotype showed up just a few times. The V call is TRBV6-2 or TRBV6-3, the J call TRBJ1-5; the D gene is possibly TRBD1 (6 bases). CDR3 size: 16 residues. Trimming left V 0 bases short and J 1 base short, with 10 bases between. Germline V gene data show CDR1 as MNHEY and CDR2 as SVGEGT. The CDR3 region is CASSYSGQRSNQPQHF. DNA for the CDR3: TGTGCCAGCAGTTACTCTGGACAGAGAAGCAATCAGCCCCAGCATTTT.

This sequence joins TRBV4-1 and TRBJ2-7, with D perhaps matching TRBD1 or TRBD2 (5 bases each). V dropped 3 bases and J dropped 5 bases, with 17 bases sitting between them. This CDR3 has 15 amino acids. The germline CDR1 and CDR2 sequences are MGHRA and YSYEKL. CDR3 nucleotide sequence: TGCGCCAGCAGCCATGATGGGACGACCGGGGACGAGCAGTACTTC. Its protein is CASSHDGTTGDEQYF.

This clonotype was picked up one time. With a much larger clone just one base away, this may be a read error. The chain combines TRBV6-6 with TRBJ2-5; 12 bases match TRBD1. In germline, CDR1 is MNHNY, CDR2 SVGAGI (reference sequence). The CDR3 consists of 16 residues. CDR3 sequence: CVSSFPGQGAGETQYF. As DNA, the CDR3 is TGTGTCAGCAGTTTCCCGGGACAGGGGGCGGGAGAGACCCAGTACTTC.

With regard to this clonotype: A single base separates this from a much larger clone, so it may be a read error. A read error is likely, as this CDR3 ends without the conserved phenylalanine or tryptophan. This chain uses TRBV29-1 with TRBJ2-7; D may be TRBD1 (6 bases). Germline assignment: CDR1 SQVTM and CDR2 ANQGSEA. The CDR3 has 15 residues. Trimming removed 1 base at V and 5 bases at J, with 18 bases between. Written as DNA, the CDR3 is TGCAGCGTTGAAGTTTCGTACAGGGCAGTAAACGAGCAGTACCTC. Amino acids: CSVEVSYRAVNEQYL.

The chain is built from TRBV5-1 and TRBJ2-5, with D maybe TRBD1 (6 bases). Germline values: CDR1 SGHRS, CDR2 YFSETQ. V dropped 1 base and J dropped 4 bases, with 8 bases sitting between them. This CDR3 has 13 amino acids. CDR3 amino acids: CASSLTGTETQYF. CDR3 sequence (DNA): TGCGCCAGCAGCTTGACAGGGACAGAGACCCAGTACTTC.

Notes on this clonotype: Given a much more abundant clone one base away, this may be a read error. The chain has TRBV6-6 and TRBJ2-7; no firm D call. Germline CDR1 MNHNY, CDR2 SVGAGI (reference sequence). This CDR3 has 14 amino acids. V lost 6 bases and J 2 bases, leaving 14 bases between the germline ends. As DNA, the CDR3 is TGTGCCAGCAGGCCTGGACCTTCCGCCTACGAGCAGTACTTC. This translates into CASRPGPSAYEQYF.